This T cell receptor beta chain stems from a study of identical twins (TCRdb year 2016). About the full investigation: To test whether fetal clonotypes persist, this study deep-sequenced TCR alpha and beta repertoires from monozygotic twins, from unrelated adults of various ages, and from cord blood. Replicate twin experiments were performed at different times using different library preparation protocols to rule out contamination.

The library came from 5' RACE. The sequencer listed for this sample is Illumina HiSeq 2000. Template switching added a universal primer binding site, and the final cDNA carried a unique molecular identifier that allowed TCR cDNA molecules to be counted accurately. First-strand cDNA for TCR alpha and beta chains was synthesized from specific primers in the conserved constant-segment region. To control for contamination, every cDNA library was double barcoded, receiving both a SMART-Mk sample barcode and Illumina barcodes. TruSeq adapter sequences and Illumina sample barcodes were added in two successive PCR steps. Sequencing of the TCR alpha and beta cDNA libraries was done on the Illumina HiSeq platform using custom primers. Per the source publication's procedure: Raw reads were processed with MiGEC to extract unique molecular identifiers, and MiXCR was used to determine CDR3 positions. For each individual, recombination models were inferred using an EM algorithm with the repgenHMM and IGoR tools. Shared clonotypes were analyzed with the tcR package in R, and sharing was normalized by the product of cloneset sizes. To study raw recombination without the effects of thymic and clonal selection, out-of-frame nonproductive sequences were analyzed. The public reads were run again by TCRdb, first through fastp at Q25 and then through MiXCR, and only productive beta chains were kept. Each record represents a unique CDR3 protein, reported with the most common genes and DNA among its rows. The V and J calls and clone size are TCRdb's, not the authors'. Here the sample has hundreds of thousands of distinct CDR3 sequences; roughly 6.2% occur a single time. The ten top clones hold approximately 2% of the sample.

Points on this clonotype: Its antigen remains undetermined. Base qualities are missing; no much larger clone stands one base away.

Broader findings and caveats from the paper: Out-of-frame TCR alpha sharing in monozygotic twins was systematically underestimated by recombination models, whereas sharing between unrelated individuals was in agreement with the recombination models. Compared with coincidental sharing between unrelated individuals, out-of-frame TCR alpha sequences shared between twins had an excess of sequences with low generation probability. Because the same donors could not be followed over many years, conclusions were based on cross-sectional statistical analysis. The excess sharing between twins in beta out-of-frame sequences was weaker because fewer shared sequences reduced the signal-to-noise ratio. Abundant cord blood beta clonotypes had fewer insertions, young adult naive repertoires showed a similar but weaker trend, and memory repertoires showed no such trend. Invariant T cells such as MAIT and iNKT could partly confound zero-insertion analyses, although diverse VJ usage argued against such confounding for most clonotypes.

Only healthy Caucasian donors were included. Three unrelated non-twin adults were also sequenced: a male aged 18 to 30, a male aged 50 to 60 and a female aged 50 to 60. Miltenyi CD45RO+ enrichment and human naive T-cell isolation kits were used to isolate memory (CD45RO+) and naive T cells from PBMC. The sample was naive T cells sorted from blood. The cell subset or site label on this specimen signifies: cells isolated with a human naive T-cell isolation kit. This sequence originates from a man aged 18 to 29 in good health.

The base sequence is TGTGCCAGCAGCCCCCGCTGGACTAGCCTCGGCGAGCAGTACTTC. It is translated as CASSPRWTSLGEQYF. Recombination linked TRBV7-3 to TRBJ2-7; a stretch of 8 junction bases matches TRBD2. The CDR3 spans 15 residues, from the cysteine through the phenylalanine. The entry retains the CDR3 DNA only, 45 bases that are in frame from base 1. V has 5 bases trimmed and J has 6 bases trimmed; junction bases matching no gene number 12. Sequences SGHTA (CDR1) and FQGTGA (CDR2) are obtained from the germline V gene. The full variable domain, completed from the reference TRBV7-3 and TRBJ2-7 proteins outside the CDR3, reads GAGVSQTPSNKVTEKGKYVELRCDPISGHTALYWYRQSLGQGPEFLIYFQGTGAADDSGLPNDRFFAVRPEGSVSTLKIQRTERGDSAVYLCASSPRWTSLGEQYFGPGTRLTVT.